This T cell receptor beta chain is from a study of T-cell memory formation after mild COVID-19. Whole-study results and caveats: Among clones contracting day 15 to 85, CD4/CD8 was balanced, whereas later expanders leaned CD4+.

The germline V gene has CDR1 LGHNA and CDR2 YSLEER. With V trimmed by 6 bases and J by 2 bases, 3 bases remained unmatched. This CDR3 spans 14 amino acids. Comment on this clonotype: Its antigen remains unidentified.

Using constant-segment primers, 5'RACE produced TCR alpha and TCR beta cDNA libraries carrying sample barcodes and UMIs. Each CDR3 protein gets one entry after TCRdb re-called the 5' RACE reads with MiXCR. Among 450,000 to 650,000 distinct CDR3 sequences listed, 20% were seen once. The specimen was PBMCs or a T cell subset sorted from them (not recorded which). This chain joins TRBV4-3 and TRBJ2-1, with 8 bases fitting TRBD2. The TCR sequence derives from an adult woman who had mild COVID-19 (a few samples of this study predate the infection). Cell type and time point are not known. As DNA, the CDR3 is TGCGCCAGCAGGAGCGGGAGCGCCTACAATGAGCAGTTCTTC. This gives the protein CASRSGSAYNEQFF.